The 26 T cell receptor beta chains given below trace back to one sample, sequenced in a study of beta chain features in type 1 diabetes. Their antigen targets remain unknown. cDNA synthesis used the whole RNA isolate, giving expressed TCRB sequences. Profiling relied on immunoSEQ multiplex PCR, and the TCRdb table lists in-frame clones only, not all of them. The table includes 250,000 or so clones, 14% detected once. Study-level points and caveats: Moderate yet significant TCRB CDR3 shortening was seen in Type 1 diabetes patients in all four CD4+ subsets.

Sequencing was performed on naive CD4+ T cells from blood. These receptors were obtained from a man aged 25-45 years with type 1 diabetes.

J is TRBJ2-1 and V is TRBV7-2; 8 positions agree with TRBD2. CDR3 length: 18 amino acids. In germline, CDR1 is SGHTA, CDR2 FQGNSA. Trimming removed 7 bases from V and 10 bases from J; junction bases left unmatched: 24. The CDR3 DNA follows: TGTGCCAGCAACCATCCCCGGGAGGGGGAAGGGTCCTACTACGAGCAGTTCTTC. Protein: CASNHPREGEGSYYEQFF.

The V and J genes are TRBV7-2 and TRBJ2-5; 10 nucleotides line up with TRBD1. The V and J ends lost 4 bases and 4 bases, in that order; junction bases with no gene match: 6. This CDR3 has 15 amino acids. The V gene's germline CDR1 is SGHTA and CDR2 FQGNSA. In DNA, the CDR3 is TGTGCCAGCAGCTCCGGGGGGACAGGGGCAGAGACCCAGTACTTC. Residues: CASSSGGTGAETQYF.

This rearrangement joins TRBV7-9 to TRBJ2-1; 11 nucleotides match TRBD2. Germline V gene lookup returns CDR1 SEHNR and CDR2 FQNEAQ (reference sequence). This CDR3 region has 16 residues. V lost 5 bases, J lost 6 bases, and 9 bases stayed unmatched. CDR3 coding DNA: TGTGCCAGCAGCCTACTAGCGGGAGAAATGGGCAATGAGCAGTTCTTC. It encodes CASSLLAGEMGNEQFF.

This clone was seen a handful of times. The chain carries TRBV27 and TRBJ2-7; weak D call: TRBD1 (6 bases). The V and J ends lost 8 bases and 3 bases respectively, with 14 bases between them. CDR3 size: 13 residues. Germline loops: CDR1 MNHEY, CDR2 SMNVEV (reference sequence). The CDR3 sequence is CASSGTTLYEQYF. In DNA, the CDR3 is TGTGCCAGCTCCGGGACAACCCTCTACGAGCAGTACTTC.

The V and J genes are TRBV19 and TRBJ1-1; 10 bases align to TRBD1. In germline, CDR1 is LNHDA, CDR2 SQIVND (reference sequence). The CDR3 sequence is 15 residues long. After removal of 8 bases from V and 4 bases from J, the junction contained 10 bases not matched to a gene. The CDR3 loop reads CASLPRQGAGTEAFF. In nucleotides, the CDR3 is TGTGCCAGTCTGCCACGACAGGGGGCTGGCACTGAAGCTTTCTTT.

J is TRBJ2-5 and V is TRBV10-3, with 7 bases that match TRBD1. CDR1 is ENHRY and CDR2 is SYGVKD in the germline V gene. V gave up 0 bases and J gave up 2 bases; unmatched junction bases: 0. This CDR3 region has 14 residues. The CDR3 nucleotides are TGTGCCATCAGTGAGTCCAGGGGGCAAGAGACCCAGTACTTC. Translated, it gives CAISESRGQETQYF.

The chain couples TRBV4-2 to TRBJ2-2; D is perhaps TRBD2 (7 bases). This CDR3 has 14 amino acids. V dropped 11 bases and J dropped 6 bases, with 19 bases sitting between them. CDR1 is LGHNA, CDR2 YNFKEQ, per germline. CDR3 sequence (DNA): TGTGCCGCAGAGGGGGGAGGGCCTCCCGGGGAGCTGTTTTTT. Encoded protein: CAAEGGGPPGELFF.

Only a few counts were recorded for this clone. The chain joins TRBV30 to TRBJ2-7, with D hard to call. The CDR3 spans 12 residues. CDR1 is GTSNPN, CDR2 SVGIG, per germline (reference sequence). V gave up 2 bases and J gave up 3 bases, with 8 bases separating them. The CDR3 protein is CAWSPNGYEQYF. The CDR3 DNA follows: TGTGCCTGGAGTCCAAACGGCTACGAGCAGTACTTC.

To note about this clone: The same CDR3 is also encoded by other DNA sequences in this sample. This chain joins TRBV6-6 and TRBJ2-3; TRBD2 agrees at 7 bases. The germline CDR1 and CDR2 sequences are MNHNY and SVGAGI (reference sequence). This CDR3 is 15 amino acids long. J was trimmed by 1 base and V by 2 bases; bases with no gene match: 3. CDR3 in DNA: TGTGCCAGCAGTTACCTTGCGGGGGGCACAGATACGCAGTATTTT. Translation: CASSYLAGGTDTQYF.

This chain uses TRBV6-5 with TRBJ1-1; TRBD1 matches 8 bases. Germline loops: CDR1 MNHEY, CDR2 SVGAGI. The CDR3 spans 14 residues. Losses at the gene ends were 6 bases for V and 1 base for J; bases not matched to a gene: 4. The CDR3 sequence: CASRRDRKNTEAFF. CDR3 DNA: TGTGCCAGCAGACGGGACAGGAAGAACACTGAAGCTTTCTTT.

This clone was seen a handful of times. This chain links TRBV30 with TRBJ1-1; D may be TRBD1 (6 bases). CDR1 is GTSNPN and CDR2 is SVGIG in the germline V gene (reference sequence). V lost 4 bases and J lost 0, with 12 bases in between. The CDR3 sequence is 14 residues long. In DNA form, the CDR3 reads TGTGCCTGGAATCAGGGGACCATGAACACTGAAGCTTTCTTT. As protein: CAWNQGTMNTEAFF.

The V and J genes are TRBV5-1 and TRBJ2-7; D perhaps matches TRBD1 (6 bases). CDR1 and CDR2 (germline): SGHRS, YFSETQ. The V gene lost 0 bases and the J gene lost 2 bases, with 9 bases spanning the gap. The CDR3 sequence is 14 residues long. CDR3 nucleotides: TGCGCCAGCAGCTTGGGGACAGAGGCCTACGAGCAGTACTTC. This codes for CASSLGTEAYEQYF.

On this clone itself: Other nucleotide sequences from this sample produce the same CDR3. This rearrangement joins TRBV19 to TRBJ2-7; no firm D call. The CDR3 is 13 residues long. V dropped 2 bases and J dropped 4 bases, with 9 bases sitting between them. Germline assignment: CDR1 LNHDA and CDR2 SQIVND (reference sequence). The CDR3: CASSIPGDYEQYF. In nucleotides, the CDR3 is TGTGCCAGTAGTATACCGGGTGATTACGAGCAGTACTTC.

This clone came up a few times. The chain employs TRBV29-1 and TRBJ2-5, with 14 bases that match TRBD2. Germline V gene sequence: CDR1 SQVTM, CDR2 ANQGSEA. V gave up 3 bases and J gave up 5 bases; unmatched junction bases: 8. The CDR3 contains 16 residues. The chain's CDR3 is CSVEGGLAGVWETQYF. Here the CDR3 DNA reads TGCAGCGTTGAGGGGGGACTAGCGGGAGTATGGGAGACCCAGTACTTC.

This clone was detected only a few times. This chain connects TRBV29-1 to TRBJ2-1; no clear D gene. The ends were cut back, 5 bases at V and 2 bases at J, with 16 bases in the middle. Germline-derived CDR1 and CDR2 are SQVTM and ANQGSEA. This CDR3 spans 15 amino acids. CDR3 in DNA: TGCAGCGTTTCGACTTCTCTCAAGACCTACAATGAGCAGTTCTTC. Its protein product is CSVSTSLKTYNEQFF.

This clone was seen a handful of times. The V call is TRBV6-1, the J call TRBJ2-2, with 10 bases matching TRBD2. V shed 1 base and J 4 bases; nucleotides not matched to a gene: 9. Per the germline V gene, CDR1 is MNHNS and CDR2 is SASEGT. CDR3 size: 18 residues. For the CDR3, the DNA is TGTGCCAGCAGTGAAGTCAGGGCTAGCGGGAGAATCACCGGGGAGCTGTTTTTT. It codes for CASSEVRASGRITGELFF.

This clone was detected only a few times. The chain couples TRBV5-4 to TRBJ1-6, with 10 bases lining up with TRBD1. The CDR3 loop spans 15 amino acids. V lost 2 bases and J lost 9; bases outside the gene matches: 5. CDR1 is SGHNT, CDR2 YYREEE, per germline (reference sequence). CDR3 sequence (DNA): TGTGCCAGCAGCTTTTCCGGGACAGGGGTTTCACCCCTCCACTTT. This encodes CASSFSGTGVSPLHF.

As for this clone: One junction end does not reproduce the germline sequence, and a read error may be involved. The chain joins TRBV6-5 to TRBJ1-1; D may be TRBD1 (5 bases). The CDR3 length is 15 residues. Germline V gene sequence: CDR1 MNHEY, CDR2 SVGAGI. The CDR3, as DNA: TGTGCCAGCAGGGGACTGGGACCGCCGGGGACTGAAGTTTTCTTT. It yields the protein CASRGLGPPGTEVFF.

This clone has a handful of counts. The genes are TRBV7-6 and TRBJ1-2; possibly TRBD1 for D (5 bases). V lost 1 base and J 8 bases, leaving 11 bases between the germline ends. The CDR3 totals 13 residues. CDR1 is SGHVS and CDR2 is FNYEAQ in the germline V gene. This CDR3 reads CASSLDGSGGYTF. The DNA for the CDR3 is TGTGCCAGCAGCTTAGACGGGTCAGGGGGCTACACCTTC.

This clone was found a few times. The gene calls are TRBV5-1 and TRBJ2-7; the match to TRBD2 covers 8 bases. The CDR3 is 15 amino acids. The germline CDR1 and CDR2 sequences are SGHRS and YFSETQ. The V and J ends lost 2 bases and 0 bases, in that order; junction bases with no gene match: 4. This CDR3 is CASSFAGGSSYEQYF. The CDR3 DNA reads as TGCGCCAGCAGCTTCGCGGGAGGTAGCTCCTACGAGCAGTACTTC.

The chain recombines TRBV5-1 with TRBJ1-1; 9 positions match TRBD1. This CDR3 has 14 amino acids. Germline assignment: CDR1 SGHRS and CDR2 YFSETQ. The ends lost 3 bases at V and 5 bases at J; junction bases unmatched: 5. This CDR3 reads CASSWGQGWTEAFF. The CDR3 nucleotides read TGCGCCAGCAGCTGGGGACAGGGATGGACTGAAGCTTTCTTT.

The chain couples TRBV5-1 to TRBJ1-5; no firm D call. The germline V gene has CDR1 SGHRS and CDR2 YFSETQ. The CDR3 runs to 13 residues. Trimming took off 2 bases at V and 4 bases at J, with 7 bases between the two ends. The CDR3 coding sequence is TGCGCCAGCAGCTTCGGCGGGAATCAGCCCCAGCATTTT. As protein: CASSFGGNQPQHF.

V is TRBV5-4 and J is TRBJ2-2; 9 bases map to TRBD1. V gave up 4 bases and J gave up 6 bases; unmatched junction bases: 4. This CDR3 contains 14 residues. Germline assignment: CDR1 SGHNT and CDR2 YYREEE (reference sequence). The CDR3 spells CASSPWTGAGELFF. The CDR3 region has the DNA TGTGCCAGCAGCCCGTGGACAGGGGCCGGGGAGCTGTTTTTT.

This clone has just a few counts. The rearrangement links TRBV7-2 to TRBJ2-7, with D possibly matching TRBD1 (5 bases). V lost 2 bases and J lost 6, with 14 bases in between. Germline V gives CDR1 SGHTA, CDR2 FQGNSA. The CDR3 runs 14 residues. CDR3 sequence reads: CASSLTSRAGEQYF. Written as DNA, the CDR3 is TGTGCCAGCAGCTTAACGAGCAGGGCTGGCGAGCAGTACTTC.

In DNA, the CDR3 is TGTGCCAGCAGCTTAGGGGGCCCAGGGTTGAATGAGCAGTTCTTC. Encoded protein: CASSLGGPGLNEQFF. The chain uses TRBV7-9 and TRBJ2-1, with D tentatively TRBD1 (5 bases). The CDR3 has 15 residues. Germline V gene data show CDR1 as SEHNR and CDR2 as FQNEAQ (reference sequence). Trimming took off 1 base at V and 7 bases at J, with 14 bases between the two ends.

V and J are TRBV6-1 and TRBJ1-5; 8 bases map to TRBD1. The CDR3 extends over 13 amino acids. In germline, CDR1 is MNHNS, CDR2 SASEGT. Germline trimming cut 4 bases from V and 7 bases from J; bases unmatched to any gene: 3. The CDR3 DNA is TGTGCCAGCAGTGTGGACAGGGACCAGCCCCAGCATTTT. It specifies CASSVDRDQPQHF.